This T cell receptor beta chain was recorded in a study of yellow fever vaccine responses in identical twins. The CDR3 extends over 14 amino acids. Germline V gene lookup returns CDR1 MGHRA and CDR2 YSYEKL. Trimming shortened V by 6 bases and J by 8 bases, and 19 bases separated the two germline ends. TCRdb reprocessed the RT-PCR reads with MiXCR, giving one entry per CDR3 protein. The sample yields over 15,000 distinct CDR3 sequences, less than 70% seen once. Study-wide results and limits: Twins' vaccine T cell response reportedly seemed partly convergent, partly personalized.

Comments on this clonotype: The target antigen is unknown.

The TCR originated in a woman between 18 and 29 years old who received the yellow fever vaccine. This rearrangement joins TRBV4-1 to TRBJ1-1, with a possible D match to TRBD1 (5 bases). Material: T cells from blood (PBMCs), unsorted or a sorted subset (not recorded which), obtained before or after yellow fever vaccination (not recorded which). CDR3 DNA: TGCGCCAGCAGACCCCCCGGGGGAAGGAAAGAAGCTTTCTTT. Amino acids: CASRPPGGRKEAFF.